The 6 T cell receptor beta chains below come from one sample, sequenced in a study of blood T cell repertoires in COVID-19. Measured with immunoSEQ multiplex PCR; TCRdb has only the in-frame clones, and not every one. The sample carries around 110,000 clones, 84% recorded once. The specimen sequenced was PBMCs or T cells enriched from blood (not recorded which). The receptors derive from a woman aged 25-40 years who had recovered from COVID-19.

The V call is TRBV27, the J call TRBJ2-2; D is unclear. The germline CDR1 and CDR2 sequences are MNHEY and SMNVEV (reference sequence). The CDR3 is 14 residues long. V lost 5 bases, J lost 6 bases, and 13 bases lay in between. CDR3 sequence: CASSVARVPGELFF. The DNA of the CDR3 is TGTGCCAGCAGTGTAGCTCGCGTCCCCGGGGAGCTGTTTTTT.

This clone occurred a few times. V is TRBV7-3 and J is TRBJ2-1; 14 bases align to TRBD2. The CDR3 covers 15 residues. J was trimmed by 9 bases and V by 5 bases; bases with no gene match: 6. CDR1 and CDR2 (germline): SGHTA, FQGTGA. The CDR3 here is CASSAGLAGVGEQFF. The CDR3 DNA is TGTGCCAGCAGCGCGGGACTAGCGGGAGTAGGTGAGCAGTTCTTC.

V gene TRBV30 combines with J gene TRBJ1-6; TRBD1 might be the D (6 bases). The germline V gene has CDR1 GTSNPN and CDR2 SVGIG (reference sequence). Trimming removed 5 bases from V and 5 bases from J, with 10 bases in between. This CDR3 is 13 amino acids long. The CDR3 region has the DNA TGTGCCTGGGCAACAGGGAATAATTCACCCCTCCACTTT. It specifies CAWATGNNSPLHF.

The chain links TRBV18 to TRBJ1-5; 7 positions match TRBD1. The CDR3 is 16 amino acids. CDR1 KGHSH and CDR2 LQKENI come from the germline V gene. Unmatched junction bases numbered 10, after V lost 3 bases and J lost 5 bases. The CDR3: CASSPSGLDRDQPQHF. The CDR3 coding sequence is TGTGCCAGCTCACCCTCCGGTCTTGACAGGGATCAGCCCCAGCATTTT.

This clone showed up just a few times. The chain carries TRBV5-1 and TRBJ2-7, with TRBD2 as a possible D gene (6 bases). CDR1 and CDR2 (germline): SGHRS, YFSETQ. V was trimmed by 5 bases and J by 2 bases, leaving 14 bases between them. CDR3 length: 14 residues. The CDR3 nucleotides are TGCGCCAGCAGTAGGACTACAAGACCCTACGAGCAGTACTTC. Translation: CASSRTTRPYEQYF. Full variable domain (missing parts from reference TRBV5-1 and TRBJ2-7): KAGVTQTPRYLIKTRGQQVTLSCSPISGHRSVSWYQQTPGQGLQFLFEYFSETQRNKGNFPGRFSGRQFSNSRSEMNVSTLELGDSALYLCASSRTTRPYEQYFGPGTRLTVT.

This clone was found once. This chain joins TRBV3-1 (or the pseudogene TRBV3-2) and TRBJ2-1; D perhaps matches TRBD1 (6 bases). Germline V lookup: CDR1 LGHDT, CDR2 YNNKEL (reference sequence). This CDR3 is 14 amino acids long. With 1 base removed from V and 2 bases from J, the gap between germline ends came to 6 bases. The CDR3 nucleotides are TGTGCCAGCAGCCAAGGGACAGCCTACAATGAGCAGTTCTTC. It specifies CASSQGTAYNEQFF.